This T cell receptor (beta chain) was retrieved from a study of T cells after yellow fever vaccination. Whole-study context: The SMART-Seq v4 Ultra Low Input method served to prepare the low-cell-number fractions.

A single record per CDR3 protein comes from TCRdb applying MiXCR to the 5' RACE reads. The profile shows hundreds of thousands of distinct CDR3 sequences, 21% of them singletons. The CDR3 totals 15 residues. Germline V gene data show CDR1 as SGHRS and CDR2 as YFSETQ. V was pared by 4 bases and J by 7 bases, with 8 bases of the junction left unmatched. In this sample, this clonotype turned up a few times. No antigen is known for it. Study-level results: Shared CD4/CD8 clonotypes were a small share, likely from convergent recombination. Contamination by abundant bulk-population clonotypes could be present in FACS-sorted repertoires. Clones that expanded after primary vaccination mostly reappeared after the booster (roughly 97% CD4, about 91% CD8).

The chain employs TRBV5-1 and TRBJ2-2; 9 bases match TRBD2. Source: PBMCs, taken 21 days after the first yellow fever vaccination. The TCR originated in a man aged 18 to 30 who received the YFV17D yellow fever vaccine. CDR3: CASSPAGGRVGELFF. CDR3 bases: TGCGCCAGCAGCCCCGCGGGGGGGCGGGTCGGGGAGCTGTTTTTT.